This is a list of T cell receptor beta chains from one sample in a study of tumor-infiltrating lymphocytes in primary liver carcinoma. Each CDR3 protein gets one entry after TCRdb re-called the multiplex PCR reads with MiXCR. The table shows 180,000 or so distinct CDR3 sequences, with 50% to 75% occurring only once. Material for sequencing was peripheral blood. The source is a man aged 40-55 years with primary liver carcinoma and hepatitis B virus infection. Each CDR3 is given with its conserved first and last residue. Each record gives: D gene, J gene, V gene, clone size, CDR3 DNA, CDR3 protein. A D gene is named only where the DNA matches it firmly. Some rows mark clone size as missing; the rest say once, few, many or name a class of expanded clone.

.,TRBJ2-1,TRBV29-1,.,TGCAGCGTTGAAGATCCCGGGCGTTTGAGCTTGGTGCAGTTCTTC,CSVEDPGRLSLVQFF
.,TRBJ2-7,TRBV11-2,many,TGTGCCAGCAGCTTAACGGGGGTTGGCGAGCAGTACTTC,CASSLTGVGEQYF
TRBD2,TRBJ2-5,TRBV6-1,.,TGTGCCAGCAGTGAACGGGCTACCGGGAGGAGCGAGACCCAGTACTTC,CASSERATGRSETQYF
.,TRBJ2-1,TRBV6-1,many,TGTGCCAGCACGACAACTACGAATGAGCAGTTCTTC,CASTTTTNEQFF
TRBD1,TRBJ2-1,TRBV10-2,.,TGCGCCAGCAGTGTTATGGGGACAGCCTACAGTGAGCAGTTCTTC,CASSVMGTAYSEQFF
.,TRBJ2-7,TRBV7-8,.,TGTGCCAGCAGCTTAGGTCAGGGTGCCCACGAGCAGTACTTC,CASSLGQGAHEQYF
TRBD1,TRBJ2-3,TRBV29-1,few,TGCAGCGTTGCGTGGGCAGGGGGCATAGGAGATACGCAGTATTTT,CSVAWAGGIGDTQYF
.,TRBJ1-5,TRBV19,once,TGTGCCAGTAACCTTATTGGAGGTAGCAATCAGCCCCAGCATTTT,CASNLIGGSNQPQHF
.,TRBJ1-1,TRBV5-5,.,TGTGCCAGCAGCTTGGCGACGACTGGAGCTTTCTTT,CASSLATTGAFF
.,TRBJ1-3,TRBV6-6,.,TGTGCCAGCGAGGATTCTAACTCTGGAAACACCATATATTTT,CASEDSNSGNTIYF
.,TRBJ2-3,TRBV4-1,few,TGCGCCAGCAGCTCTAATACACAGGCGGATACGCAGTATTTT,CASSSNTQADTQYF
TRBD1,TRBJ2-7,TRBV11-2,.,TGTGCCAGCAGCCCCGAGGACACAGGGGGCAACGAGCAGTACTTC,CASSPEDTGGNEQYF
.,TRBJ1-2,TRBV4-1,.,TGCGCCAGCAACCAGGATCAGGGGACCTCTGGCTACACCTTC,CASNQDQGTSGYTF
TRBD2,TRBJ2-3,TRBV10-1,.,TGCGCCAGCAGTCCGTTGCTAGCGGGAGACGGTGATACGCAGTATTTT,CASSPLLAGDGDTQYF
.,TRBJ2-1,TRBV5-4,.,TGTGCCAGCAGCCGCATGTCGGGTGTTAGCTTCAATGAGCAGTTCTTC,CASSRMSGVSFNEQFF
.,TRBJ1-6,TRBV6-1,.,TGTGCCAGCAGTTACGAGGGCAGGAATTCACCCCTCCACTTT,CASSYEGRNSPLHF
.,TRBJ2-7,TRBV29-1,many,TGCAGCGTTGGGAACAGGGAGAGCGAGCAGTACTTC,CSVGNRESEQYF
TRBD1,TRBJ1-3,TRBV29-1,.,TGCAGCGTTGAAGGACAGGGGGCGAGCGGAAACATCATATATTTT,CSVEGQGASGNIIYF
TRBD1,TRBJ2-6,TRBV11-1,many,TGTGCCAGCAGTCCCGGGACAGGGACCGGGGCCAACGTCCTGACTTTC,CASSPGTGTGANVLTF
.,TRBJ1-1,TRBV28,.,TGTGCCAGCCAGGGTCGGAAGGGGAACACTGAAGCTTTCTTT,CASQGRKGNTEAFF
.,TRBJ1-2,TRBV6-5,few,TGTGCCAGCAGTTACGCCGGAGGGAGCTATGGCTACACCTTC,CASSYAGGSYGYTF
.,TRBJ2-2,TRBV11-3,many,TGTGCCAGCAGCTTTAGCCTAGCGTCCGGGGAGCTGTTTTTT,CASSFSLASGELFF
TRBD1,TRBJ2-5,TRBV29-1,many,TGCAGCGTTAACAGGGGCCAAGAGACCCAGTACTTC,CSVNRGQETQYF
TRBD1,TRBJ1-4,TRBV10-3,few,TGTGCCATCAGCGACAGGGCGGGTGATGAAAAACTGTTTTTT,CAISDRAGDEKLFF
.,TRBJ2-7,TRBV5-6,few,TGTGCCAGCAGCTTGTTTGCCAGATCCTACGAGCAGTACTTC,CASSLFARSYEQYF
.,TRBJ2-7,TRBV29-1,.,TGCAGCGTTGAAGGTGGTCGGTCGAGCTCCTACGAGCAGTACTTC,CSVEGGRSSSYEQYF
TRBD2,TRBJ2-1,TRBV4-2,many,TGTGCCAGCAGCCAAGGGGATGCGGGGGTGGGTGAGCAGTTCTTC,CASSQGDAGVGEQFF
.,TRBJ1-1,TRBV12-3/TRBV12-4,.,TGTGCCAGCAGTTTGAAGGCGATTATGAACACTGAAGCTTTCTTT,CASSLKAIMNTEAFF
.,TRBJ2-5,TRBV6-5,.,TGTGCCAGCAGTTACTCTCGGGGAGTAGAGACCCAGTACTTC,CASSYSRGVETQYF
.,TRBJ2-7,TRBV11-2,many,TGTGCCAGCAGCTTAGTCGGCCGTCATTCGAATTACGAGCAGTACTTC,CASSLVGRHSNYEQYF
TRBD1,TRBJ2-5,TRBV29-1,many,TGCAGCGCGAGAGGGGGCTCCGAGACCCAGTACTTC,CSARGGSETQYF
.,TRBJ2-1,TRBV6-6,few,TGTGCCAGCACCCGGGACGGGGGGCGAGATAATGAGCAGTTCTTC,CASTRDGGRDNEQFF
.,TRBJ2-5,TRBV6-2/TRBV6-3,few,TGTGCCAGCAGCCGATCAGTGGTGGAGACCCAGTACTTC,CASSRSVVETQYF
.,TRBJ2-1,TRBV28,.,TGTGCCAGCAGTCCCCCCCCGTTTGATGAGCAGTTCTTC,CASSPPPFDEQFF
TRBD1,TRBJ2-3,TRBV29-1,few,TGCAGCGGGTCAGGGGGCGCAGGGGATACGCAGTATTTT,CSGSGGAGDTQYF
TRBD2,TRBJ2-3,TRBV30,.,TGTGCCTGGAGTGTACTGGGGGGGACGACAGATACGCAGTATTTT,CAWSVLGGTTDTQYF
.,TRBJ2-2,TRBV11-2,many,TGTGCCAGCAGCGACTCGTGGGCGAGGGTTACGAACACCGGGGAGCTGTTTTTT,CASSDSWARVTNTGELFF
TRBD2,TRBJ2-1,TRBV6-6,.,TGTGCCAGGAGGTACCTAGCGGGAGCCTACAATGAGCAGTTCTTC,CARRYLAGAYNEQFF
TRBD2,TRBJ2-5,TRBV5-1,.,TGCGCCAGCAGCCCGGGGGGGCTCCAAGAGACCCAGTACTTC,CASSPGGLQETQYF
.,TRBJ2-7,TRBV6-1,few,TGTGCCAGCACCGGGGGTACCTACGAGCAGTACTTC,CASTGGTYEQYF
TRBD1,TRBJ2-7,TRBV7-8,.,TGTGCCAGCAGCTCTACAGGGGTCTACGAGCAGTACTTC,CASSSTGVYEQYF
.,TRBJ2-7,TRBV5-1,few,TGCGCCAGCAGCTTGGGAGGGATGGTTGACGAGCAGTACTTC,CASSLGGMVDEQYF
.,TRBJ1-4,TRBV4-1,many,TGCGCCAGCAGCCGCCAACAGGGTGCAACTAATGAAAAACTGTTTTTT,CASSRQQGATNEKLFF
TRBD2,TRBJ2-2,TRBV4-1,few,TGCGCCAGCAGTCCTTCCGGGACTAGCGGTCGGACCGGGGAGCTGTTTTTT,CASSPSGTSGRTGELFF
.,TRBJ1-5,TRBV12-3/TRBV12-4,.,TGTGCCAGCAGTGAGGTAACAGGGTCGGCGGGCAATCAGCCCCAGCTTTTT,CASSEVTGSAGNQPQLF
TRBD2,TRBJ2-3,TRBV14,.,TGTGCCAGCAGCCAAGGTTGGAGCGGGAGGGAAACCACAGATACGCAGTATTTT,CASSQGWSGRETTDTQYF
.,TRBJ1-5,TRBV4-1,.,TGCGCCAGCAGCCAAGAAGACTCTCCGAGTACCCAGCATTTT,CASSQEDSPSTQHF
TRBD1,TRBJ2-1,TRBV6-5,once,TGTGCCACCCGCCTCGGGACAGGGACCTACGATGAGCAGTTCTTC,CATRLGTGTYDEQFF
TRBD1,TRBJ1-1,TRBV5-6,few,TGTGCCAGCAGCTTCCAGGGGGTAGGAACTGAAGCTTTCTTT,CASSFQGVGTEAFF
.,TRBJ2-3,TRBV4-1,.,TGCGCCAGCAACCAAGGGGTCAAAGGCACAGATACGCAGTATTTT,CASNQGVKGTDTQYF
TRBD1,TRBJ1-1,TRBV13,.,TGTGCCAGCAGCTTAGACGGGACAGGGGTTAACACTGAAGCTTTCTTT,CASSLDGTGVNTEAFF
TRBD1,TRBJ1-6,TRBV6-5,few,TGTGCCAGCAGTCGTCAAGGGACAGATCAGGCCTATAATTCACCCCTCCACTTT,CASSRQGTDQAYNSPLHF
.,TRBJ2-1,TRBV11-3,once,TGTACCAGCAGCTACGGCGGAGGCTCCCACAATGAGCAGTTCTTC,CTSSYGGGSHNEQFF
TRBD2,TRBJ2-1,TRBV12-3/TRBV12-4,.,TGTGCCAGCAGATCCGGACTAGCGCACAATGAGCAGTTCTTC,CASRSGLAHNEQFF